This TCR beta chain was identified in a study of cytomegalovirus exposure and HLA in healthy donors (dated by TCRdb to about 2017). Looking at the study overall: In an earlier analysis of 587 of the donors, 250 to 350 Gb of sequence data and roughly 100 million unique TCR beta sequences from 150 million to 200 million T cells were reported. Typing coverage differed by locus: A, B, C, DRB1 and DQB1 were typed in about 629-630 donors, DQA1 in 522, DPA1 in 600 to 610, and DPB1 in around 490. Rather than drawing on any new phenotypic data, the later analysis identified candidate immune exposures from TCR beta sequences and the way those sequences occurred across donors. Among roughly 400 genotyped donors of the cohort, an average of roughly 240,000 unique TCR beta nucleotide sequences were sequenced per donor, around 18% of them non-productive. To decide whether each TCR beta V gene segment behaved as functional or pseudogenic, an earlier analysis of some 540 of the donors relied on high-throughput TCR beta sequencing. The study aimed to test whether signatures of past pathogen exposure could be identified by cataloging public T cell receptors. Using immunosequencing, the study profiled T cell repertoires from approximately 700 subjects and related those repertoires to cytomegalovirus serostatus. Roughly 300 gigabases of sequencing data and around 90 million unique TCR sequences made up an early release that covered roughly 670 HLA-typed donors. Donor age, sex, ethnicity and CMV serostatus were compiled alongside the repertoire data. All discovery cohort repertoires had been generated on a single sequencing platform. A later genetic analysis took genome-wide SNP genotypes for about 65% of the roughly 670 donors and used that subset as a discovery cohort. Of the roughly 400 genotyped donors, around 81% fell in the genetic ancestry cluster associated with self-reported Caucasian donors. Class I and class II HLA loci were covered by the typing at four-digit resolution. About 5 DR-DQ haplotypes were handled as single units for association and clustering, since linkage in the cohort was strong. In a later analysis, previously published TCR beta repertoires from roughly 710 donors were re-analyzed and high-resolution HLA genotyping was added so that TCR occurrence patterns could be studied. Besides the first cohort of 550 to 750 subjects, a separate validation cohort made up of roughly 120 different subjects was used. The study combined high-throughput TCR immunosequencing, statistical association of individual TCRs with disease status, and machine learning to predict cytomegalovirus infection status.

Library preparation was by the immunoSEQ multiplex PCR assay. The multiplex PCR relied on a mix of 60 forward primers for TCR Vbeta segments and 13 reverse primers for TCR Jbeta segments. The CDR3 region of rearranged TCR beta genes was amplified from genomic DNA by a multiplex PCR assay. On the Illumina HiSeq System, the amplified TCR beta libraries were sequenced as 87-base-pair reads. The original methods were these. In a later analysis, tens of millions of unique TCR beta chains were counted across the approximately 640 repertoires, and roughly 11 million of these chains were shared by at least two donors. Raw reads were error-corrected and collapsed into unique sequences with a nearest-neighbor algorithm that merged closely related sequences to remove PCR and sequencing errors. Alignment of CDR3 sequences to IMGT reference sequences was used to assign V, D and J gene segments. For a sequence to be retained, a match of at least six nucleotides was required to both a V gene segment and a J gene segment. Rearrangements were classified as productive when the CDR3 lacked stop codons and remained in frame with V and J, and all other rearrangements were classified as non-productive. Following IMGT convention, CDR3 was defined as the stretch from the second conserved V-encoded cysteine up to the conserved J-encoded phenylalanine. The earlier analysis of some 550 of the donors excluded any sequence lacking an unambiguous match to a single V gene segment. In an earlier analysis of several hundred of the donors, V segments were called functional above 56.7% productive rearrangements and were called segregating when the between-donor standard deviation exceeded 5%. To diagnose cytomegalovirus status from the catalog of TCR beta chain sequences, a statistical classification framework was built. In a later analysis, V and J genes were assigned by comparing TCR nucleotide sequences against IMGT/GENE-DB human TR gene sequences. A later analysis assigned CDR3 sequences and most-parsimonious VDJ recombination scenarios with the TCRdist pipeline. In a later analysis, each TCR beta chain was defined by its CDR3 amino acid sequence together with its V-gene family, and reads without a unique V-gene family were excluded. As a way to deal with suspected cross-contamination and a sequencing artifact, a later analysis dropped under 600 nucleotide sequences that were highly shared and had low generation probability. In a later analysis, a clonal expansion index for each public chain was calculated from normalized within-repertoire ranks of inferred template counts. A later analysis computed generation probabilities with a VDJ recombination model fitted to out-of-frame rearrangements, and checked the results against IGoR. Hypergeometric tests were used in a later analysis to score TCR-TCR, TCR-HLA and TCR-CMV co-occurrence, with a repertoire-size bias correction applied to the TCR pairs. A later analysis estimated false discovery rates by permuting HLA or CMV assignments 20 times. In a later analysis, co-occurring TCRs were grouped using DBSCAN, and TCRdist sequence similarity was added for clustering within HLA-allele-positive subsets. Repertoires with fewer than 30,000 or more than 120,000 public chains, plus five repertoires with anomalous nucleotide sharing, were excluded from co-occurrence clustering. Here the immuneACCESS table is served through TCRdb, limited to in-frame sequences with V and J called. Missing clones are a known gap in these copies; in checked studies unresolved V genes cover under half, and the rest lacks a known reason. V and J calls and clone size are given by that table; D and trimming were obtained from the DNA. In this sample the table shows around 170,000 clones, 80% of which occur a single time. Of the sample, approximately 6.3% is held by the ten largest clones.

Trimming removed 11 bases from V and 1 base from J, leaving 12 bases between the germline ends. From the germline V gene (reference sequence), CDR1 is LNHDA and CDR2 is SQIVND. Counted from cysteine to phenylalanine, this CDR3 has 13 amino acids. This entry keeps only the CDR3 DNA: 39 bases, framed from base 1. Overall results and qualifications from the work: A further reported finding was that TCR beta sequences accurately predicted the HLA-A and HLA-B alleles for most subjects in the first cohort. In a later analysis, the rate of TCR association differed among HLA loci, with DRB1 alleles having the most associated TCRs and HLA-C alleles having the fewest. A later analysis found that HLA-associated TCR beta chains were more clonally expanded and had lower generation probabilities than equally common non-associated chains. In a later analysis, most CMV-associated TCR beta chains were found to appear HLA-restricted, with HLA associations seemingly driven largely by CMV exposure. When HLA alleles, especially DR and DQ, strongly co-occurred, TCR associations were difficult to assign to individual alleles. Correlated functional status among segregating V segments might reflect linkage disequilibrium, but an unknown experimental factor could not be ruled out. Broadly in line with IMGT annotations, most TCR beta V segments showed up in productive rearrangements about 87% or about 30% of the time in an earlier analysis of under 700 of the donors. Some 15 rarely observed V segments, including chromosome 9 orphons, were excluded from the earlier analysis of several hundred of the donors because counts were too low. Most TCR sequences were observed very rarely across donors, whereas some public TCRs were present in many individuals. The study gave a list of 150 to 200 TCR beta chains associated with cytomegalovirus. In a later analysis, 15,000 to 20,000 TCR beta sequences were associated with specific HLA alleles at a false discovery rate of 0.05. The only immune exposure information available for the cohort was CMV serostatus. The 87-base-pair reads could not distinguish some IMGT-functional V segments, including TRBV6-2 and TRBV6-3, so those segments were excluded. Presence/absence analyses assumed roughly uniform sequencing depth across donors, an assumption that may not hold. A later genetic analysis reported fewer N-insertions in productive TCRs among donors in an Asian-associated ancestry cluster than the roughly 620-donor mean. A group of highly shared sequence variants was considered likely to be a technical artifact of the sequencing pipeline. The classifier was reported to diagnose cytomegalovirus status with high specificity and sensitivity in both the original cohort and the validation cohort. Three of the identified cytomegalovirus-associated TCR beta chains were confirmed in vitro to be specific for cytomegalovirus antigens. Only TCR beta chains were sequenced in this cohort, and the absence of alpha or paired-chain data limited detectable features. Because HLA typing was missing for some donors at each locus, association tests included only the typed subset. The authors suggested that the approach could potentially be generalized to other disease states and immunological phenotypes. In a later genetic analysis, a missense DCLRE1C variant was associated with V-gene and J-gene trimming of TCR beta chains, and the association was replicated in an independent cohort. According to a later analysis, parvovirus B19, influenza, CMV and Epstein-Barr virus appeared linked to several top co-occurrence clusters.

As to this clone: The antigen this receptor binds is unknown. Per-nucleotide qualities are absent, and no much larger clonotype sits a single base away.

The cohort was made up of under 800 healthy bone marrow donors. At the time of sampling, every cohort member was nominally healthy, though immune exposures that went unrecorded were likely present. The donor was CMV seropositive and belonged to the group of about 290 seropositive cohort members. A peripheral blood sample was collected from each donor, and TCR beta sequencing was performed on peripheral blood mononuclear cells. The Qiagen DNeasy Blood Extraction Kit was used to extract genomic DNA from the blood cell samples. The TCR originated in a man between 40 and 49 years old in good health and CMV-seropositive. Input material: PBMCs. The chain joins TRBV19 to TRBJ1-5, with TRBD1 tentatively as D gene (6 bases match). The DNA sequence is as follows: TGTGCCCGCCAGGGGCTCAGCAATCAGCCCCAGCATTTT. It encodes CARQGLSNQPQHF.